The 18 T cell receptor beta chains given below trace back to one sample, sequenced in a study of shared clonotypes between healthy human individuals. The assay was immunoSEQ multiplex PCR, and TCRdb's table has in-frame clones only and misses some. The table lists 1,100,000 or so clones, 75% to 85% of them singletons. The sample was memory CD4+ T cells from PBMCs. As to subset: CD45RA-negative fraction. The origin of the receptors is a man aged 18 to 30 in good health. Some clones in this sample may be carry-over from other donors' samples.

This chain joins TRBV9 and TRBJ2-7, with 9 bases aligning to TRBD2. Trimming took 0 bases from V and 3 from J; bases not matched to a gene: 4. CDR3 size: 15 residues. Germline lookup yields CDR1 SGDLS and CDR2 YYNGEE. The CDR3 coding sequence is TGTGCCAGCAGCGTAGGATCTAGCGGGATCTACGAGCAGTACTTC. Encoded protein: CASSVGSSGIYEQYF.

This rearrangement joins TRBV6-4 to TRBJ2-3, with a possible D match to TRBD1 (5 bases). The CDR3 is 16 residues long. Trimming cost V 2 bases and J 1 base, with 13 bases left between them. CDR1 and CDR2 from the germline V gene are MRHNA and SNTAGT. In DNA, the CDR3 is TGTGCCAGCAGTGACCGTGGGATGACAGGCACAGATACGCAGTATTTT. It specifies CASSDRGMTGTDTQYF.

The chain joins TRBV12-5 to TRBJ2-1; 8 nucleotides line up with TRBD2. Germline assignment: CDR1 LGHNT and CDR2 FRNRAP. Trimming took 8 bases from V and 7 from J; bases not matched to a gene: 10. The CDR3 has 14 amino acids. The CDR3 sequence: CASSGGASGNEQFF. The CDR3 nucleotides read TGTGCTAGTTCTGGAGGGGCTAGCGGGAATGAGCAGTTCTTC.

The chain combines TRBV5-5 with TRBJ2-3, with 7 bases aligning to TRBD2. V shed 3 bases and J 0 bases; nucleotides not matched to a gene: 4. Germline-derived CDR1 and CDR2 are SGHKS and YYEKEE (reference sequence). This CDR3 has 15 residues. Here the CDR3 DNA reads TGTGCCAGCAGCTCGGGGGGTCCTAGCACAGATACGCAGTATTTT. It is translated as CASSSGGPSTDTQYF.

This chain's CDR3 is CASSSARDRGTIYGYTF. CDR3 DNA: TGTGCCAGCAGCTCCGCCCGGGACAGGGGAACTATCTATGGCTACACCTTC. V and J are TRBV5-6 and TRBJ1-2, with 10 nucleotides matching TRBD1. The CDR3 totals 17 residues. The J segment lost 4 bases and the V segment lost 3 bases, leaving 12 bases of the junction unmatched. CDR1 and CDR2 from the germline V gene are SGHDT and YYEEEE.

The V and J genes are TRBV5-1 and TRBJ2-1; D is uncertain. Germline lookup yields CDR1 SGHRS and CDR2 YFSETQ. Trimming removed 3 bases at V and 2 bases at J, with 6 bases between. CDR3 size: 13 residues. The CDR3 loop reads CASSWAPYNEQFF. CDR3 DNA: TGCGCCAGCAGCTGGGCCCCCTACAATGAGCAGTTCTTC.

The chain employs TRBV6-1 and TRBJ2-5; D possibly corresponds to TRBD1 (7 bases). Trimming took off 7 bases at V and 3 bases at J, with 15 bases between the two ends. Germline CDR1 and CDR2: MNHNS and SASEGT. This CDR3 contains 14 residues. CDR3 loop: CASTLEGAEETQYF. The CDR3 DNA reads TGTGCCAGCACCCTGGAGGGGGCAGAAGAGACCCAGTACTTC.

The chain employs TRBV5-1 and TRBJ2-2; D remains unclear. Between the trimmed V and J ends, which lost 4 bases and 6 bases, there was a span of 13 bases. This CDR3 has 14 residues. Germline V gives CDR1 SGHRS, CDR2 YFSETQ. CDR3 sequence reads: CASSRSGWAGELFF. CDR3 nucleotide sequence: TGCGCCAGCAGCCGGTCCGGGTGGGCCGGGGAGCTGTTTTTT.

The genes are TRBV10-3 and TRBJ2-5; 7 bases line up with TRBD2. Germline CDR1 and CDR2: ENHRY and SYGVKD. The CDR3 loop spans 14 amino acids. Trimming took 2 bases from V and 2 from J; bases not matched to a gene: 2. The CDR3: CAISEPGLQETQYF. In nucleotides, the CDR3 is TGTGCCATCAGTGAGCCGGGACTACAAGAGACCCAGTACTTC.

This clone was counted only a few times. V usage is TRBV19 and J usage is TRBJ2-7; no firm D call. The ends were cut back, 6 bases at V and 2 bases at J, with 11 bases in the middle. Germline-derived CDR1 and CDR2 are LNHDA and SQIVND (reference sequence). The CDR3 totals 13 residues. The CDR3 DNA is TGTGCCAGTAGCCAACACGAAACCTACGAGCAGTACTTC. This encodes CASSQHETYEQYF.

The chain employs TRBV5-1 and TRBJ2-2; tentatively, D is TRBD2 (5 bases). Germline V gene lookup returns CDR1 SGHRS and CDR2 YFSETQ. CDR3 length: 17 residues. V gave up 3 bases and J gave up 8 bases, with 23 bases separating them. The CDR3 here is CASSSVLGAPRCGELFF. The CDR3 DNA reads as TGCGCCAGCAGCTCGGTACTAGGTGCGCCTAGGTGTGGGGAGCTGTTTTTT. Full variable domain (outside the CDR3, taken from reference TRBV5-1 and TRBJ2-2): KAGVTQTPRYLIKTRGQQVTLSCSPISGHRSVSWYQQTPGQGLQFLFEYFSETQRNKGNFPGRFSGRQFSNSRSEMNVSTLELGDSALYLCASSSVLGAPRCGELFFGEGSRLTVL.

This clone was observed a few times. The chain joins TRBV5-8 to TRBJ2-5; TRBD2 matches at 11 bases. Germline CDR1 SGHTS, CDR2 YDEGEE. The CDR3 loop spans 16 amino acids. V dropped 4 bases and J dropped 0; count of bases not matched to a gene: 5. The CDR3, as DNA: TGTGCCAGCAGCATTTCGACTAGCGGGAACCAAGAGACCCAGTACTTC. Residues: CASSISTSGNQETQYF.

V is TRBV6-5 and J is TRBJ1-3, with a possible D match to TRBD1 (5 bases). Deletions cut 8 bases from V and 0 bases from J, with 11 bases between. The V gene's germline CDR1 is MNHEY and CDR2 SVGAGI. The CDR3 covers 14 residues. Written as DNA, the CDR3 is TGTGCCAGCGCAATTGGGGGCTCTGGAAACACCATATATTTT. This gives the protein CASAIGGSGNTIYF.

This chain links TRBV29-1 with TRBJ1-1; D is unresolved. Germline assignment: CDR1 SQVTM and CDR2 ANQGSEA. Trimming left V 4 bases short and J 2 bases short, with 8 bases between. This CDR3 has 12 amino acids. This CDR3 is CSVGPPNTEAFF. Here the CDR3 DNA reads TGCAGCGTTGGACCCCCTAACACTGAAGCTTTCTTT. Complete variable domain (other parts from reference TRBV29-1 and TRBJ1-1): SAVISQKPSRDICQRGTSLTIQCQVDSQVTMMFWYRQQPGQSLTLIATANQGSEATYESGFVIDKFPISRPNLTFSTLTVSNMSPEDSSIYLCSVGPPNTEAFFGQGTRLTVV.

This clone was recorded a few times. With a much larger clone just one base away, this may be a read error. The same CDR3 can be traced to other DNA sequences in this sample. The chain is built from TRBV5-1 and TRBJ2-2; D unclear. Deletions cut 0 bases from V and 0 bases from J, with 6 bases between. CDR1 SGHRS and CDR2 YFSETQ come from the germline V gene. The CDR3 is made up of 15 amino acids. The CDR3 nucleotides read TGCGCCAGCAGCTTGGGGGCGGCGAACACCGGGGAGCTGTTTTTT. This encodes CASSLGAANTGELFF.

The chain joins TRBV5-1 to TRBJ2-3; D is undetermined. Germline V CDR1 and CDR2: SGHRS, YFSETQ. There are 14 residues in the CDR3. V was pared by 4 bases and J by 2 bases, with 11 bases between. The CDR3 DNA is TGCGCCAGCAGCCTCGGCCGGCCCACAGATACGCAGTATTTT. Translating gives CASSLGRPTDTQYF.

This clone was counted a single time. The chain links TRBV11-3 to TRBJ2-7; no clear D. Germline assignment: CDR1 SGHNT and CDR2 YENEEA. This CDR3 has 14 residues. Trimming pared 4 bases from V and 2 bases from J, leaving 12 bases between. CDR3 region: CASSSLVRPYEQYF. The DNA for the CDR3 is TGTGCCAGCAGCTCCCTGGTCAGACCCTACGAGCAGTACTTC.

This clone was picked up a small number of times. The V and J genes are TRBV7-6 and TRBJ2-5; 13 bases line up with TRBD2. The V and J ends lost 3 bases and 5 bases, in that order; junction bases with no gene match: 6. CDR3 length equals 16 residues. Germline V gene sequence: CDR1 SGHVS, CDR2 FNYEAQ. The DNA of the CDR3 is TGTGCCAGCAGCTTCGGACTAGCGGGAGTAGGGGAGACCCAGTACTTC. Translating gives CASSFGLAGVGETQYF.